A single sample gave rise to the 4 T cell receptor beta chains below, sequenced in a study of glioma-infiltrating T cells after dendritic cell vaccination. Clones were sequenced by immunoSEQ multiplex PCR, and TCRdb holds only the in-frame ones, with some missing. The repertoire holds tens of thousands of clones, with less than 90% as singletons. The sample was blood, taken before dendritic cell vaccination. These receptors came from a human donor with glioblastoma.

Here the CDR3 DNA reads TGTGCCAGCTCACCTCCATCCGGGACAGGGTTCTACGAGCAGTACTTC. Its translation is CASSPPSGTGFYEQYF. V is TRBV18 and J is TRBJ2-7, with 9 bases matching TRBD1. CDR3 size: 16 residues. Trimming took 3 bases from V and 3 from J; bases not matched to a gene: 9. Germline loops: CDR1 KGHSH, CDR2 LQKENI.

This clone was found a few times. This rearrangement joins TRBV6-4 to TRBJ2-1; TRBD1 matches at 11 bases. In germline, CDR1 is MRHNA, CDR2 SNTAGT. The CDR3 is 14 residues long. V shed 2 bases and J 6 bases; nucleotides not matched to a gene: 0. The CDR3 region is CASSDGTGGNEQFF. The CDR3, as DNA: TGTGCCAGCAGTGACGGGACAGGGGGCAATGAGCAGTTCTTC.

The genes are TRBV7-6 and TRBJ2-7, with D perhaps matching TRBD2 (7 bases). CDR3 length equals 17 residues. V lost 0 bases and J 7 bases, leaving 22 bases between the germline ends. The germline CDR1 and CDR2 sequences are SGHVS and FNYEAQ. As DNA, the CDR3 is TGTGCCAGCAGCTTAGCGTTGGCTGGACCGAGGGGGGGGGAGCAGTACTTC. Encoded protein: CASSLALAGPRGGEQYF.

A single count supports this clone. The rearrangement links TRBV18 to TRBJ1-2; 9 bases align to TRBD1. With 3 bases clipped from V and 8 bases from J, the junction kept 7 bases outside the gene matches. CDR1 KGHSH and CDR2 LQKENI come from the germline V gene. The CDR3 totals 14 residues. The CDR3 protein is CASSPPGQGKGYTF. The DNA of the CDR3 is TGTGCCAGCTCACCCCCGGGACAGGGAAAAGGCTACACCTTC.